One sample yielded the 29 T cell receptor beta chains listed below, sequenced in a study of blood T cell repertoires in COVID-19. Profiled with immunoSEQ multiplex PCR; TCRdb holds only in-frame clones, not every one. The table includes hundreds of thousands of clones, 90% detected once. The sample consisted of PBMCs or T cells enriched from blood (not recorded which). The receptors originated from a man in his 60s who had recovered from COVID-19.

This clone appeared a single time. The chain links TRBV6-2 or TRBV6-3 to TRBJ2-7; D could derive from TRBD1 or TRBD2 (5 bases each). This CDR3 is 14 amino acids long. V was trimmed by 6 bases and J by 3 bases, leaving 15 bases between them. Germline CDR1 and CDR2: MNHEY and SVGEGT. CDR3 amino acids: CASSPGSWYYEQYF. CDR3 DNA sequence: TGTGCCAGCAGCCCAGGGAGTTGGTACTACGAGCAGTACTTC.

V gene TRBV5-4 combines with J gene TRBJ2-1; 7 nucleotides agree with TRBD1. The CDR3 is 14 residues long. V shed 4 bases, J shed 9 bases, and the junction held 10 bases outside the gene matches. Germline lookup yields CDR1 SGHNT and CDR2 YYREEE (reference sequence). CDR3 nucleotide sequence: TGTGCCAGCAGCATAGGACAGGTAACGTCTGAGCAGTTCTTC. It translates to CASSIGQVTSEQFF. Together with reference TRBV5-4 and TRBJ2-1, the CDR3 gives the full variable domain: ETGVTQSPTHLIKTRGQQVTLRCSSQSGHNTVSWYQQALGQGPQFIFQYYREEENGRGNFPPRFSGLQFPNYSSELNVNALELDDSALYLCASSIGQVTSEQFFGPGTRLTVL.

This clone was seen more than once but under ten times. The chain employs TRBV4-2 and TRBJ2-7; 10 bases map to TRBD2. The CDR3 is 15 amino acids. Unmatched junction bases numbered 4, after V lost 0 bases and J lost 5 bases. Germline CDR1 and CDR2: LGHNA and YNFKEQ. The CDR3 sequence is CASSQDRLAGDEQYF. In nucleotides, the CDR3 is TGTGCCAGCAGCCAAGATCGCCTAGCGGGAGACGAGCAGTACTTC.

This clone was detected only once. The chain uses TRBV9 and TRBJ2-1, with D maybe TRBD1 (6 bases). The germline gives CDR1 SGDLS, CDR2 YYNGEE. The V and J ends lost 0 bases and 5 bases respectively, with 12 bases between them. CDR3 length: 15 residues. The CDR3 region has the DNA TGTGCCAGCAGCGTAGATGGGGGCCGGCACAATGAGCAGTTCTTC. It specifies CASSVDGGRHNEQFF.

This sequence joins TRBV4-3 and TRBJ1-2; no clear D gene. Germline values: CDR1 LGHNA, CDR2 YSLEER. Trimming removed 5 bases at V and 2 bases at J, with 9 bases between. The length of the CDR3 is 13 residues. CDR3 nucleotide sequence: TGCGCCAGCAGCTCCGGGAAAAACTATGGCTACACCTTC. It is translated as CASSSGKNYGYTF.

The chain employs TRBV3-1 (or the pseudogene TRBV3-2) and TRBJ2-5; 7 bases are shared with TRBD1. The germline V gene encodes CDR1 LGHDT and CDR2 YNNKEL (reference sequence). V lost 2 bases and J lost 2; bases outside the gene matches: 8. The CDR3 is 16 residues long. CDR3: CASSQNPGTAQETQYF. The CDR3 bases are TGTGCCAGCAGCCAAAATCCCGGGACAGCACAAGAGACCCAGTACTTC.

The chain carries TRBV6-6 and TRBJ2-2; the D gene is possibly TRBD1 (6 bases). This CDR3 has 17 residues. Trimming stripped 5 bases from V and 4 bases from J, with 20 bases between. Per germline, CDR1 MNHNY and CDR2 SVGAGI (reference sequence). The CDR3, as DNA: TGTGCCAGCAGTCAACCGGGTACAGGGATCGGCACCGGGGAGCTGTTTTTT. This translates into CASSQPGTGIGTGELFF.

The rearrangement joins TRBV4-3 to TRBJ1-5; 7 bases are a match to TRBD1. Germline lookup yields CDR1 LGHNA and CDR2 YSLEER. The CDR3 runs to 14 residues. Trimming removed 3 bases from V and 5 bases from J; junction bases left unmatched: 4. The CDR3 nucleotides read TGCGCCAGCAGCCAGAGAACAGGGGATCAGCCCCAGCATTTT. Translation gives CASSQRTGDQPQHF.

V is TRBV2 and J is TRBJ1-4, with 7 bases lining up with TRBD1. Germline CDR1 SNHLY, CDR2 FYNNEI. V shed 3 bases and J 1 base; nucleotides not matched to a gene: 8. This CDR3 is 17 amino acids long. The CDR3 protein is CASSESGGVRTNEKLFF. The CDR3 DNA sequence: TGTGCCAGCAGTGAGTCAGGGGGTGTGAGAACTAATGAAAAACTGTTTTTT.

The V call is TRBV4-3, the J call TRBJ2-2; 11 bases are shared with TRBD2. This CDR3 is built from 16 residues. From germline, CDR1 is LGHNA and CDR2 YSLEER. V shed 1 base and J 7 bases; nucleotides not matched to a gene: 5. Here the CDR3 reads CASSQATSGGSGELFF. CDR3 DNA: TGCGCCAGCAGCCAAGCCACTAGCGGGGGTAGCGGGGAGCTGTTTTTT.

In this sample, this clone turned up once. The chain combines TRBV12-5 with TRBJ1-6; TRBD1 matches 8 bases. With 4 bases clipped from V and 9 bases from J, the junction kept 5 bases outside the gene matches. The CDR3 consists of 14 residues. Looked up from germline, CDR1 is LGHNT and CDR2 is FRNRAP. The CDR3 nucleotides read TGTGCTAGTGGTTCCGGGACAGGCGGTTCACCCCTCCACTTT. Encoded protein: CASGSGTGGSPLHF. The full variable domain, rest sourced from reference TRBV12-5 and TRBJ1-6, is DARVTQTPRHKVTEMGQEVTMRCQPILGHNTVFWYRQTMMQGLELLAYFRNRAPLDDSGMPKDRFSAEMPDATLATLKIQPSEPRDSAVYFCASGSGTGGSPLHFGNGTRLTVT.

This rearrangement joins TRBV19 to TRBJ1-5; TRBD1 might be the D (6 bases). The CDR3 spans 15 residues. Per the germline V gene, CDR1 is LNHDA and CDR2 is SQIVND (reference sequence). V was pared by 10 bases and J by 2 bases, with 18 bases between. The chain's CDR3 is CATTEGQWGNQPQHF. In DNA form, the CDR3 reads TGTGCCACTACAGAAGGACAGTGGGGCAATCAGCCCCAGCATTTT.

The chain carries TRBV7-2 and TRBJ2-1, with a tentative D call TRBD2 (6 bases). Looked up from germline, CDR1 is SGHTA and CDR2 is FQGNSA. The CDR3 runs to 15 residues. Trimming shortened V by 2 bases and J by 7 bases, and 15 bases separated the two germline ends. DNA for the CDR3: TGTGCCAGCAGCTTACTGGGGGAGGTCCGGAATGAGCAGTTCTTC. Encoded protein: CASSLLGEVRNEQFF.

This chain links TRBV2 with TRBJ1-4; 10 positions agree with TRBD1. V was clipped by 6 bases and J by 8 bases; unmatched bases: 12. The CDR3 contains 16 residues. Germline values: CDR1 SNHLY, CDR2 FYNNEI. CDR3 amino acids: CASRNRDRGPDEKLFF. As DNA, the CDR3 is TGTGCCAGCAGGAACCGGGACAGGGGTCCGGACGAAAAACTGTTTTTT.

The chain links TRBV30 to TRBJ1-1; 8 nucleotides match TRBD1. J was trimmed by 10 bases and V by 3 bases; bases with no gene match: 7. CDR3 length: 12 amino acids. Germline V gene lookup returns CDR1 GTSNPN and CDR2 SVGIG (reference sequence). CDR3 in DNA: TGTGCCTGGAGCGTGACAGGGGCTGCAGCTTTCTTT. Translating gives CAWSVTGAAAFF.

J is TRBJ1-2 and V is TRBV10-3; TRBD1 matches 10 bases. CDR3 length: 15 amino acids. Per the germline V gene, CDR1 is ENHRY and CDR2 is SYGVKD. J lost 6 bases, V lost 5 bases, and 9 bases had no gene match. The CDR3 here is CAISLGTGVKDGYTF. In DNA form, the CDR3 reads TGTGCCATCAGTCTCGGGACAGGGGTTAAGGATGGCTACACCTTC.

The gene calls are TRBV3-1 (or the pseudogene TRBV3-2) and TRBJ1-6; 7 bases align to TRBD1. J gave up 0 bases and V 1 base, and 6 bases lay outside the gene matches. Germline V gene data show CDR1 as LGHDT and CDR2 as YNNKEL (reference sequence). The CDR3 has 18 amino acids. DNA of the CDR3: TGTGCCAGCAGCCAAGGCGCGGCAGGGGGCTCCTATAATTCACCCCTCCACTTT. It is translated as CASSQGAAGGSYNSPLHF.

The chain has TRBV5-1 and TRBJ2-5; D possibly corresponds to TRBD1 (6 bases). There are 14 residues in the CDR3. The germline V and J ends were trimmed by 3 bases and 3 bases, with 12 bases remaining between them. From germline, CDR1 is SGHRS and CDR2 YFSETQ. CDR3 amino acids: CASSSVGHEETQYF. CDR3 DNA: TGCGCCAGCAGCTCGGTGGGACACGAAGAGACCCAGTACTTC.

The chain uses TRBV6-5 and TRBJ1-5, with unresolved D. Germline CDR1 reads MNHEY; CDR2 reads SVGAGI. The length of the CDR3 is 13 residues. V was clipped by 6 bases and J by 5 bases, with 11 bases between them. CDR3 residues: CASSRFQDQPQHF. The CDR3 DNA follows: TGTGCCAGCAGCCGATTTCAGGATCAGCCCCAGCATTTT.

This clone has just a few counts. The CDR3 loop reads CASSHRLRLARPYNEQFF. As DNA, the CDR3 is TGTGCCAGCAGCCATCGCTTGAGACTAGCGAGACCTTACAATGAGCAGTTCTTC. This chain joins TRBV11-2 and TRBJ2-1, with 8 nucleotides matching TRBD2. CDR1 is SGHAT, CDR2 FQNNGV, per germline. CDR3 length: 18 residues. With V trimmed by 5 bases and J by 4 bases, 16 bases remained unmatched.

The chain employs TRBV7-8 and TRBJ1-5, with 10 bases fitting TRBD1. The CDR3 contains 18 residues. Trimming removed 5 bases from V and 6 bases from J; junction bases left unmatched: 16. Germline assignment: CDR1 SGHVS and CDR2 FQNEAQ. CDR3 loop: CASSPRLWTGGLGQPQHF. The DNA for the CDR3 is TGTGCCAGCAGCCCAAGACTTTGGACAGGGGGATTGGGTCAGCCCCAGCATTTT.

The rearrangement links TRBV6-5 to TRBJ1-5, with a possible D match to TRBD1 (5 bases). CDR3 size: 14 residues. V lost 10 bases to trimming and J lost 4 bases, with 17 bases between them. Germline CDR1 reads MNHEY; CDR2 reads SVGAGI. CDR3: CATRDSRINQPQHF. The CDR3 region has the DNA TGTGCCACCCGGGACTCCCGAATTAATCAGCCCCAGCATTTT.

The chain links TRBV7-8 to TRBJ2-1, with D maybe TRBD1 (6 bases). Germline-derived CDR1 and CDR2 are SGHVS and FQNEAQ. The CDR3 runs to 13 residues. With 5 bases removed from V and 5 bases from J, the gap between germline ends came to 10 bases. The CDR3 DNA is TGTGCCAGCAGCCCGGACAGAAACAATGAGCAGTTCTTC. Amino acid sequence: CASSPDRNNEQFF. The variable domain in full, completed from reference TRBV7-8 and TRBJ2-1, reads GAGVSQSPRYKVAKRGQDVALRCDPISGHVSLFWYQQALGQGPEFLTYFQNEAQLDKSGLPSDRFFAERPEGSVSTLKIQRTQQEDSAVYLCASSPDRNNEQFFGPGTRLTVL.

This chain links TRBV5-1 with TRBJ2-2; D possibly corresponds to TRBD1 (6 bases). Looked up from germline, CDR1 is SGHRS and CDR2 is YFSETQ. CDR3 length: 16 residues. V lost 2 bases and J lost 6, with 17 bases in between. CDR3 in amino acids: CASSFAAGVYAGELFF. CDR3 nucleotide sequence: TGCGCCAGCAGCTTTGCGGCAGGGGTGTACGCCGGGGAGCTGTTTTTT.

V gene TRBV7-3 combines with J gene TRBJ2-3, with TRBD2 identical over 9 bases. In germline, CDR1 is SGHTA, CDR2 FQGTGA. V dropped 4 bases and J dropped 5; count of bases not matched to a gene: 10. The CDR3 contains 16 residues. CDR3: CASSSLPRGGEDTQYF. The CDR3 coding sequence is TGTGCCAGCAGCTCACTTCCGCGGGGGGGCGAAGATACGCAGTATTTT.

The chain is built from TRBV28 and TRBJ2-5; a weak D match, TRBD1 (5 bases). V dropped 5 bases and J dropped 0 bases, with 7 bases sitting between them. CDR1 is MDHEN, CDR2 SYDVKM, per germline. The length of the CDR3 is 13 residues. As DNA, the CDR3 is TGTGCCAGCAGTCCAGGGCACCAAGAGACCCAGTACTTC. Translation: CASSPGHQETQYF. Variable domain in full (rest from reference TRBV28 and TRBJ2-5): DVKVTQSSRYLVKRTGEKVFLECVQDMDHENMFWYRQDPGLGLRLIYFSYDVKMKEKGDIPEGYSVSREKKERFSLILESASTNQTSMYLCASSPGHQETQYFGPGTRLLVL.

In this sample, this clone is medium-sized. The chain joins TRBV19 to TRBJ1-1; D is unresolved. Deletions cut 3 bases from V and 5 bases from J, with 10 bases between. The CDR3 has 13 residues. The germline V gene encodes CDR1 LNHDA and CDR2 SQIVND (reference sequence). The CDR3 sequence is CASSIRGNTEAFF. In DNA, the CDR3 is TGTGCCAGTAGTATCAGAGGGAATACTGAAGCTTTCTTT.

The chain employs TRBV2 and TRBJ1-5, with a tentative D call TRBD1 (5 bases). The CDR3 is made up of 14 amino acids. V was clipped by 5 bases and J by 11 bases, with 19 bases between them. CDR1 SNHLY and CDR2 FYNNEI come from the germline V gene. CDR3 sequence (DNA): TGTGCCAGCAGTCCTGACAGAATACTATCAGCCCAGCATTTT. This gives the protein CASSPDRILSAQHF.

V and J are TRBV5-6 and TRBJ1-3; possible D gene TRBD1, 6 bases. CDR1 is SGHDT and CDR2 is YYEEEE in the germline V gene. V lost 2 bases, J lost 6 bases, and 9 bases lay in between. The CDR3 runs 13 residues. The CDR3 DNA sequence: TGTGCCAGCAGCTTTGGGGGGGCAAACACCATATATTTT. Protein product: CASSFGGANTIYF.